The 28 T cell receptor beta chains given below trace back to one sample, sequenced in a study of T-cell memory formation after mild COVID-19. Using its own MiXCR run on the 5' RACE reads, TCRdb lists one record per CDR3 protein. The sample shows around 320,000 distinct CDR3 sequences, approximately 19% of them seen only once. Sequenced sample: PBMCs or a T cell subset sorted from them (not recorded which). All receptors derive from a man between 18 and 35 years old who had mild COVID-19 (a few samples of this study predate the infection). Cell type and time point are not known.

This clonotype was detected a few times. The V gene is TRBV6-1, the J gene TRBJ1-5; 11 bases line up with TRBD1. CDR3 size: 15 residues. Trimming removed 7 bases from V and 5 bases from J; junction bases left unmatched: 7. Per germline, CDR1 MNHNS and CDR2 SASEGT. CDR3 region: CASTSDRGRHQPQHF. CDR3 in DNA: TGTGCCAGCACCTCGGACAGGGGGCGACATCAGCCCCAGCATTTT.

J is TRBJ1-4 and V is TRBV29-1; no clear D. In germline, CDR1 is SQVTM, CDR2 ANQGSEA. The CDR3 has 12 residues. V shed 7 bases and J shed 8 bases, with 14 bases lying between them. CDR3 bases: TGCAGCGCCTCGGTTACGGGGGAAAAACTGTTTTTT. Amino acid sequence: CSASVTGEKLFF.

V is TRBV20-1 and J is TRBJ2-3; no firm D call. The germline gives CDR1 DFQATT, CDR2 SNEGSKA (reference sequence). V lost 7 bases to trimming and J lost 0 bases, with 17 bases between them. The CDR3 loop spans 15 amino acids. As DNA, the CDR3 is TGCAGTGGTACGGTATCCACTTCTAGCACAGATACGCAGTATTTT. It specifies CSGTVSTSSTDTQYF.

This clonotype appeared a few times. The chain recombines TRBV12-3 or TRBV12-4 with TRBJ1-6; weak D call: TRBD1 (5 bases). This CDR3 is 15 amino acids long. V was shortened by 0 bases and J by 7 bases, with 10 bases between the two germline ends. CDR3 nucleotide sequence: TGTGCCAGCAGTTTAGCCCGAGAGGGGAATTCACCCCTCCACTTT. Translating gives CASSLAREGNSPLHF.

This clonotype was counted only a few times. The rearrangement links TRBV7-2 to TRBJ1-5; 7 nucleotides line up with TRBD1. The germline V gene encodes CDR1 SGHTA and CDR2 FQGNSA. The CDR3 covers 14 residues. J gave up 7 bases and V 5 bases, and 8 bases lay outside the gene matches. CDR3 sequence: CASSPGTAGQPQHF. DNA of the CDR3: TGTGCCAGCAGCCCCGGGACAGCAGGACAGCCCCAGCATTTT.

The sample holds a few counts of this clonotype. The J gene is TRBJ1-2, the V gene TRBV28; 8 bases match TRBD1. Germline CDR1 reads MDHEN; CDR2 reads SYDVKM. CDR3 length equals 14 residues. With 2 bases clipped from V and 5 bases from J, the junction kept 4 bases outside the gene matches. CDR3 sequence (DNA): TGTGCCAGCAGTTTACAGACAGGGGTATATGGCTACACCTTC. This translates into CASSLQTGVYGYTF.

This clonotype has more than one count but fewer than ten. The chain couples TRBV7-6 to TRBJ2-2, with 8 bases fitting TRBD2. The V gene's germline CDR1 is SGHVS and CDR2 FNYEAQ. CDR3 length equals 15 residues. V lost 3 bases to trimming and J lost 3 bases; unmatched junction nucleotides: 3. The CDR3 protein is CASSFGGGYTGELFF. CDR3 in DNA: TGTGCCAGCAGCTTTGGCGGGGGGTACACCGGGGAGCTGTTTTTT. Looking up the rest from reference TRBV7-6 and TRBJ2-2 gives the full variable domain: GAGVSQSPRYKVTKRGQDVALRCDPISGHVSLYWYRQALGQGPEFLTYFNYEAQQDKSGLPNDRFSAERPEGSISTLTIQRTEQRDSAMYRCASSFGGGYTGELFFGEGSRLTVL.

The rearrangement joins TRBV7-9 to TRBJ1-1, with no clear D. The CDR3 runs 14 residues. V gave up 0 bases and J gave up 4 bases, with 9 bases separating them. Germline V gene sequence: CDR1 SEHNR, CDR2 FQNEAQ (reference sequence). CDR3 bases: TGTGCCAGCAGCTTAGCGCACCGGGTCACTGAAGCTTTCTTT. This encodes CASSLAHRVTEAFF.

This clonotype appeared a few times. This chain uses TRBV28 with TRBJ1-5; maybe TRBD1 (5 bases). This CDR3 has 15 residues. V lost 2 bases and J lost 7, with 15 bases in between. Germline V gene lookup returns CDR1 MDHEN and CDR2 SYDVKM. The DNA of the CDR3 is TGTGCCAGCAGTTTAGTGGCAGGGTTACTGCAGCCCCAGCATTTT. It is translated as CASSLVAGLLQPQHF. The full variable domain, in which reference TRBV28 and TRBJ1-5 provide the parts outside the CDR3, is DVKVTQSSRYLVKRTGEKVFLECVQDMDHENMFWYRQDPGLGLRLIYFSYDVKMKEKGDIPEGYSVSREKKERFSLILESASTNQTSMYLCASSLVAGLLQPQHFGDGTRLSIL.

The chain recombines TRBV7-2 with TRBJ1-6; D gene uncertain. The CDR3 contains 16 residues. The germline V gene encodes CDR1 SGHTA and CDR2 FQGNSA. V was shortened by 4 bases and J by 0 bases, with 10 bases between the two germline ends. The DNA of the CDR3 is TGTGCCAGCAGCTCCCCTTGGGGCTCCTATAATTCACCCCTCCACTTT. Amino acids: CASSSPWGSYNSPLHF.

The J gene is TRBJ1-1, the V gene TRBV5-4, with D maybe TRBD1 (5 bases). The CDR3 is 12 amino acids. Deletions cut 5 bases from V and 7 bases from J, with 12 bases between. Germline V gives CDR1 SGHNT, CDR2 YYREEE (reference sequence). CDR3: CASSGDGVEAFF. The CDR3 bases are TGTGCCAGCAGTGGGGACGGGGTTGAAGCTTTCTTT.

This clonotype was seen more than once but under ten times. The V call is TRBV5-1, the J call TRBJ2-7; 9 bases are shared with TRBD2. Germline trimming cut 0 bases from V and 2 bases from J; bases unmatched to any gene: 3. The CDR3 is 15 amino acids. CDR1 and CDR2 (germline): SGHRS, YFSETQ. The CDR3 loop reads CASSLVAGEAYEQYF. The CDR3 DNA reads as TGCGCCAGCAGCTTGGTAGCGGGGGAAGCCTACGAGCAGTACTTC.

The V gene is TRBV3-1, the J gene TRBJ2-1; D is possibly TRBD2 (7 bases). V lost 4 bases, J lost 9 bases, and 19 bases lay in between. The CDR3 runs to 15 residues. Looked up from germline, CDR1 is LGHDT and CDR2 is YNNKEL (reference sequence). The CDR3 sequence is CASSPDSAGAGEQFF. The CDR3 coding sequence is TGTGCCAGCAGCCCCGATTCGGCGGGGGCCGGTGAGCAGTTCTTC.

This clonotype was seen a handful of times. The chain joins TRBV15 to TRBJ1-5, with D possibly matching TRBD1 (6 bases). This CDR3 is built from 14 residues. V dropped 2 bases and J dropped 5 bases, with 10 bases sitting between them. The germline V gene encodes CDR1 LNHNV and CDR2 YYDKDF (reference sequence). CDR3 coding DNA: TGTGCCACCAGCAGAAGCGCAGGGGATCAGCCCCAGCATTTT. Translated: CATSRSAGDQPQHF.

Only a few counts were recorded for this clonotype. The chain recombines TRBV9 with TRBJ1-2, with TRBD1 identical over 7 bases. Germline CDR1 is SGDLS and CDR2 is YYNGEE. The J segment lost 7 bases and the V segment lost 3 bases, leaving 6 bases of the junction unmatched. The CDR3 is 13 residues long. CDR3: CASSAPGGGGYTF. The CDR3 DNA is TGTGCCAGCAGCGCCCCAGGGGGGGGTGGCTACACCTTC.

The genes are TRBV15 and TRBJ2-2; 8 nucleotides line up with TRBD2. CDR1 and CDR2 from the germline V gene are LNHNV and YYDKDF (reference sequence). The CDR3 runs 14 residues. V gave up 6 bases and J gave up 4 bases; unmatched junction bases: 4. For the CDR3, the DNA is TGTGCCACCAGATCAGCGGGGGTCACCGGGGAGCTGTTTTTT. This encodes CATRSAGVTGELFF.

The CDR3 spells CSASSVAGGSADTQYF. CDR3 DNA: TGCAGTGCTAGTTCAGTAGCGGGGGGGTCCGCAGATACGCAGTATTTT. This chain connects TRBV20-1 to TRBJ2-3; 11 positions match TRBD2. V shed 3 bases and J 4 bases; nucleotides not matched to a gene: 9. This CDR3 spans 16 amino acids. Germline CDR1 and CDR2: DFQATT and SNEGSKA (reference sequence).

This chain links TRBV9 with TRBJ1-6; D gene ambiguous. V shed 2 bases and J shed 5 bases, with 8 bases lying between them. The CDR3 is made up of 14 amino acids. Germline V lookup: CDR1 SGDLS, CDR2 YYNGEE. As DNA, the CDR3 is TGTGCCAGCAGCGTCTCGACCAATAATTCACCCCTCCACTTT. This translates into CASSVSTNNSPLHF.

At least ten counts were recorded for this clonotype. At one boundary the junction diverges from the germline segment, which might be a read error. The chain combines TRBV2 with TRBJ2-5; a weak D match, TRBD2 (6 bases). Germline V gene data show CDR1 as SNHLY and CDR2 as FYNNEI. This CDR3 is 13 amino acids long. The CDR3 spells CASSGGSQETQYF. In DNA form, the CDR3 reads TGCGCCAGCAGCGGAGGGAGCCAAGAGACCCAGTACTTC.

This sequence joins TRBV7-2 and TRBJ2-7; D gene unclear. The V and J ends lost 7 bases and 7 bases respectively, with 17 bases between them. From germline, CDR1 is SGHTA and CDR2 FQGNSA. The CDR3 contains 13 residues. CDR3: CASTRYVAKEQYF. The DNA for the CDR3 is TGTGCCAGCACCAGATACGTCGCTAAGGAGCAGTACTTC.

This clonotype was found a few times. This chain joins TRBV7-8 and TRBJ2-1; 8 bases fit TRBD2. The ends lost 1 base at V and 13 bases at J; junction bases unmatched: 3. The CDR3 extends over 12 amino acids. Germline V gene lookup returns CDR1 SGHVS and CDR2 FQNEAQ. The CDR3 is CASSLVSGGQFF. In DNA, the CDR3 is TGTGCCAGCAGCTTAGTCAGCGGGGGCCAGTTCTTC.

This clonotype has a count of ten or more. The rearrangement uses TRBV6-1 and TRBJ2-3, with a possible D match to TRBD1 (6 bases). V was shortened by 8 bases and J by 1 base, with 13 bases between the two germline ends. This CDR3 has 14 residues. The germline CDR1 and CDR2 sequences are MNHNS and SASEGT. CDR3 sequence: CASLWNRGTDTQYF. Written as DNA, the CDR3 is TGTGCCAGCTTATGGAACAGGGGCACAGATACGCAGTATTTT.

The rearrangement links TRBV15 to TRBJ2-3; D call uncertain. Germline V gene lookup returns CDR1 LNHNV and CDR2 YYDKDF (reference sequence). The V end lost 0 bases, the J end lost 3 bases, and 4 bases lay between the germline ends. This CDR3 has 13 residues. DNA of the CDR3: TGTGCCACCAGCAGAGATCCGACAGATACGCAGTATTTT. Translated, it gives CATSRDPTDTQYF.

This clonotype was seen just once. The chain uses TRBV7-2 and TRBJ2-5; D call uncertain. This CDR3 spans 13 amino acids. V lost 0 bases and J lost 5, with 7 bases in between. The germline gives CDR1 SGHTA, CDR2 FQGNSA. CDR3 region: CASSLAQWETQYF. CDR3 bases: TGTGCCAGCAGCTTAGCACAATGGGAGACCCAGTACTTC.

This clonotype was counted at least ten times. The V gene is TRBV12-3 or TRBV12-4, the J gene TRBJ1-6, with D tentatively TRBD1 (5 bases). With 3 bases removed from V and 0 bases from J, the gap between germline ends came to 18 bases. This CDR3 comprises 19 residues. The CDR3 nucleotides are TGTGCCAGCAGTTTTTCCAGGGTCAACCAAGACTCCTATAATTCACCCCTCCACTTT. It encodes CASSFSRVNQDSYNSPLHF.

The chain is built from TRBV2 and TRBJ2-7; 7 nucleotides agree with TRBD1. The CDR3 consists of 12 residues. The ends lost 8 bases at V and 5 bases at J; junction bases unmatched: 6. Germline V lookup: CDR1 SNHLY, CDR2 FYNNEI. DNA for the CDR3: TGTGCCAGCCGACAGGGCGCGGACGAGCAGTACTTC. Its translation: CASRQGADEQYF.

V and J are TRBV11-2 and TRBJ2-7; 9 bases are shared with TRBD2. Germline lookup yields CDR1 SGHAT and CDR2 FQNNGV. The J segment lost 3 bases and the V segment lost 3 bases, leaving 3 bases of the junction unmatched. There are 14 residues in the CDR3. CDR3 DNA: TGTGCCAGCAGCTTTAGCGGGGGAAACTACGAGCAGTACGTC. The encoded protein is CASSFSGGNYEQYV.

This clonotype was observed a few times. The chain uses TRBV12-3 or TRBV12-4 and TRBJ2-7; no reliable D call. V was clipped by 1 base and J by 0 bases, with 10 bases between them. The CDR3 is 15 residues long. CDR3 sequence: CASSLGAFPSYEQYF. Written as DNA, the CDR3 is TGTGCCAGCAGTTTAGGTGCCTTTCCCTCCTACGAGCAGTACTTC.